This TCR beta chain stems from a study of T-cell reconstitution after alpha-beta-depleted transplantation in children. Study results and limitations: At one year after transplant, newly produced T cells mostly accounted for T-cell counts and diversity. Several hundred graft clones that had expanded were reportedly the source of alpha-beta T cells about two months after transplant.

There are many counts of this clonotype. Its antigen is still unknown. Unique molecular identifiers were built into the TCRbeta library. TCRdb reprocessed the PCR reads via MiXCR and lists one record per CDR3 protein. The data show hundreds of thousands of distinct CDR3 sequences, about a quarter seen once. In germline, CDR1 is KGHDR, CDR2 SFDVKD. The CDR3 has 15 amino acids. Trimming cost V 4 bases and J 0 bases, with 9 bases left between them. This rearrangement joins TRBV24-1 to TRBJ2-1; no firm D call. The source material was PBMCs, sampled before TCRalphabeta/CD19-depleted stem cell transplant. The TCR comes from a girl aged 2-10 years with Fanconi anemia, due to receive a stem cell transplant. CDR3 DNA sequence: TGTGCCACCAGTGACCCAGGAGCCTCCTACAATGAGCAGTTCTTC. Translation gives CATSDPGASYNEQFF.